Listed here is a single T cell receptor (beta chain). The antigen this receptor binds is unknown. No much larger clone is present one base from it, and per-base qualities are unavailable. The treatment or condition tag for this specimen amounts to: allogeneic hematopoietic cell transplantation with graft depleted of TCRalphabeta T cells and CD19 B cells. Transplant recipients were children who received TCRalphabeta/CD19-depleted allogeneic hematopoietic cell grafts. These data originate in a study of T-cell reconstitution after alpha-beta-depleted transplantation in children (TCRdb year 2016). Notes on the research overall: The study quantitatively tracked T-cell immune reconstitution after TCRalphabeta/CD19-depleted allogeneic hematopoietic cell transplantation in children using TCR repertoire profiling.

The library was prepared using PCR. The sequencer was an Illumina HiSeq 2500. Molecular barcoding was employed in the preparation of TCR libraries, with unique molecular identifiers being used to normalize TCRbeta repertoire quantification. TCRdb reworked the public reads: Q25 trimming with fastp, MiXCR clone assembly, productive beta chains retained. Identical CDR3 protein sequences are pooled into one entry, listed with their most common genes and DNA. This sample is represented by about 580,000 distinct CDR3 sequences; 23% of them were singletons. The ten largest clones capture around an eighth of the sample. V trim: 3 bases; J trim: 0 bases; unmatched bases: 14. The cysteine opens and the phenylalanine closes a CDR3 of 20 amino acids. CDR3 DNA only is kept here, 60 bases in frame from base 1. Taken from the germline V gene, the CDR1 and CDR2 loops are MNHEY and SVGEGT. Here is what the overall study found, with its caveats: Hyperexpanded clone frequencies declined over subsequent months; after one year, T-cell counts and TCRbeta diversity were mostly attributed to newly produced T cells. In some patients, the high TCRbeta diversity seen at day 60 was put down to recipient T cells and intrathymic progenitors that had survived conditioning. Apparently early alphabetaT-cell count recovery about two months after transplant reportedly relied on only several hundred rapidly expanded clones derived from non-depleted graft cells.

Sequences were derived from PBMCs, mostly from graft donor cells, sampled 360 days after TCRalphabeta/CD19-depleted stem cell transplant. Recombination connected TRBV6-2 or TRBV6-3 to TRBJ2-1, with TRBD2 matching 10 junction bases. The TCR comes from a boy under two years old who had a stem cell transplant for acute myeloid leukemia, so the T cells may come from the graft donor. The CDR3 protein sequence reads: CASSYDTSGVDDSSYNEQFF. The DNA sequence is TGTGCCAGCAGTTATGATACTAGCGGGGTGGATGATAGCTCCTACAATGAGCAGTTCTTC.